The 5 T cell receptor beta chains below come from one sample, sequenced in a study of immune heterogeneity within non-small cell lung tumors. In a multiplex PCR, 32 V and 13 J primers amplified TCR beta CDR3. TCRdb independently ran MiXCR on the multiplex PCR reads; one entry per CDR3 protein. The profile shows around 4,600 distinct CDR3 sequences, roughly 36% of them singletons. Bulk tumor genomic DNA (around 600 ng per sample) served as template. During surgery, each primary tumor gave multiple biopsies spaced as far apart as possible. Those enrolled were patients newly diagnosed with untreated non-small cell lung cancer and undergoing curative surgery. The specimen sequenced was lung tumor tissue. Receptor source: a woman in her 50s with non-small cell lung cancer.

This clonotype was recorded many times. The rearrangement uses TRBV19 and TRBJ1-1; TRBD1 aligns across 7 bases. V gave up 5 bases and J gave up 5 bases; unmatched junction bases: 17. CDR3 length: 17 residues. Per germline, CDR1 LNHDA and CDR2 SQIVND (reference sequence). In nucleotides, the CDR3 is TGTGCCAGTAGTCCGCTGATAGGGGGCGCATGGGAAACTGAAGCTTTCTTT. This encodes CASSPLIGGAWETEAFF.

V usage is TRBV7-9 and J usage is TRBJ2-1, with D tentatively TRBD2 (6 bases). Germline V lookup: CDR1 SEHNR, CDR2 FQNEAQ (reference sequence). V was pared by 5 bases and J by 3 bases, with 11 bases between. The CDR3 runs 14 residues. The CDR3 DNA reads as TGTGCCAGCAGCCTGACTAGAGACTACAATGAGCAGTTCTTC. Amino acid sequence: CASSLTRDYNEQFF.

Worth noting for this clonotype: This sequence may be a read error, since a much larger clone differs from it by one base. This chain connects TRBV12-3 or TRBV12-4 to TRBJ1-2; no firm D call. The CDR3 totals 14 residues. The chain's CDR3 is CASSLSVGIYCYTF. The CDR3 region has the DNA TGTGCCAGCAGTTTGAGTGTAGGGATCTATTGCTACACCTTC.

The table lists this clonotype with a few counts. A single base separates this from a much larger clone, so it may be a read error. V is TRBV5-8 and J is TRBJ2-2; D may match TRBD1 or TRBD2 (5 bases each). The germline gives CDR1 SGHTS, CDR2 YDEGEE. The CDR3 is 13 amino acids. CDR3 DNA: TGTTCCAGCAGCTTGGGACCATCCGGGGAGCTGTTTTTT. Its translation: CSSSLGPSGELFF.

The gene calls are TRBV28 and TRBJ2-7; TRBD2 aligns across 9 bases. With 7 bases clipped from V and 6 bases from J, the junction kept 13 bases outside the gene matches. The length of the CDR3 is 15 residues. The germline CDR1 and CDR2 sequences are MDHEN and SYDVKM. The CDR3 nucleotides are TGTGCCAGCAACCGGGGCCCTAGCGGGATTTCCGAGCAGTACTTC. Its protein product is CASNRGPSGISEQYF.